The 15 T cell receptor beta chains in this list originate from one sample, sequenced in a study of CD8 T cells in ankylosing spondylitis. TCRdb analysed the 5' RACE reads with MiXCR anew, one entry per CDR3 protein. In the table there are 100,000 to 150,000 distinct CDR3 sequences, roughly a tenth of which are singletons. The sequenced sample consisted of blood, either unsorted or a sorted T cell fraction (not recorded which). The receptors come from a male donor with ankylosing spondylitis or in good health (not recorded which).

This clonotype was recorded at least ten times. The chain is built from TRBV7-2 and TRBJ2-7, with a weak D call TRBD2 (6 bases). V was cut by 5 bases and J by 1 base, with 15 bases left in between. The germline gives CDR1 SGHTA, CDR2 FQGNSA. This CDR3 contains 15 residues. CDR3 nucleotide sequence: TGTGCCAGCAGCCCGGACTACCAAAGATCCTACGAGCAGTACTTC. The encoded protein is CASSPDYQRSYEQYF.

This clonotype has a handful of counts. The chain combines TRBV2 with TRBJ2-1; a weak D match, TRBD2 (6 bases). The CDR3 totals 15 residues. V shed 7 bases and J shed 4 bases, with 17 bases lying between them. CDR1 is SNHLY and CDR2 is FYNNEI in the germline V gene. CDR3 protein: CASTSLEEGYNEQFF. The CDR3 nucleotides are TGTGCCAGCACTTCCCTAGAGGAGGGTTACAATGAGCAGTTCTTC.

This clonotype appeared many times. As DNA, the CDR3 is TGCAGTGCTATAGACAGGAAGAACACCGGGGAGCTGTTTTTT. Amino acids: CSAIDRKNTGELFF. The V and J genes are TRBV20-1 and TRBJ2-2; the D gene is possibly TRBD1 (6 bases). The CDR3 is 14 amino acids. Trimming stripped 4 bases from V and 1 base from J, with 10 bases between. The germline gives CDR1 DFQATT, CDR2 SNEGSKA (reference sequence).

This clonotype was counted at least ten times. The V call is TRBV7-2, the J call TRBJ2-1; D is unclear. The CDR3 consists of 13 residues. CDR1 and CDR2 from the germline V gene are SGHTA and FQGNSA. Trimming shortened V by 5 bases and J by 7 bases, and 12 bases separated the two germline ends. The CDR3 DNA follows: TGTGCCAGCAGCCTCAACCGAGGAAATGAGCAGTTCTTC. It yields the protein CASSLNRGNEQFF.

Details on this clonotype: A much larger clone is a single base away; this may be a read error. This CDR3 reads CASSPIGVTGGIDNNEQFF. The CDR3 DNA reads TGTGCCAGCTCACCAATTGGGGTAACTGGCGGGATCGACAACAATGAGCAGTTCTTC. This sequence joins TRBV18 and TRBJ2-1; a possible D gene is TRBD2 (6 bases). The V end lost 2 bases, the J end lost 5 bases, and 25 bases lay between the germline ends. Germline loops: CDR1 KGHSH, CDR2 LQKENI. This CDR3 contains 19 residues.

The rearrangement joins TRBV6-2 or TRBV6-3 to TRBJ1-5; the D gene is possibly TRBD1 (6 bases). Trimming stripped 4 bases from V and 5 bases from J, with 18 bases between. The V gene's germline CDR1 is MNHEY and CDR2 SVGEGT. CDR3 length equals 16 residues. The CDR3 nucleotides read TGTGCCAGCAGTTTTTCAGCCGGGACAAGGTATCAGCCCCAGCATTTT. It codes for CASSFSAGTRYQPQHF.

The chain links TRBV5-1 to TRBJ2-7; D unresolved. V was cut by 2 bases and J by 6 bases, with 6 bases left in between. The CDR3 is 11 amino acids. Germline V lookup: CDR1 SGHRS, CDR2 YFSETQ. As DNA, the CDR3 is TGCGCCAGCAGCTTCTTAAGCGAGCAGTACTTC. This translates into CASSFLSEQYF.

In this sample, this clonotype turned up a few times. The CDR3 DNA sequence: TGTGCCAGCAGCCGGGACCGGGACTCGTCCGCCTACGAGCAGTACTTC. It is translated as CASSRDRDSSAYEQYF. The rearrangement uses TRBV4-2 and TRBJ2-7; perhaps TRBD2 as D (6 bases). V gave up 4 bases and J gave up 2 bases, with 18 bases separating them. The CDR3 totals 16 residues. Germline V gene data show CDR1 as LGHNA and CDR2 as YNFKEQ.

This clonotype was seen ten or more times. The chain uses TRBV27 and TRBJ2-7, with 7 bases aligning to TRBD1. Unmatched junction bases numbered 9, after V lost 1 base and J lost 0 bases. In germline, CDR1 is MNHEY, CDR2 SMNVEV (reference sequence). The CDR3 is 17 amino acids. CDR3 sequence: CASSLWSGGDSSYEQYF. The CDR3 nucleotides read TGTGCCAGCAGTTTATGGTCCGGTGGGGACAGCTCCTACGAGCAGTACTTC.

This clonotype was seen only a few times. The chain employs TRBV19 and TRBJ1-4; D gene ambiguous. CDR1 is LNHDA and CDR2 is SQIVND in the germline V gene (reference sequence). V was clipped by 8 bases and J by 7 bases, with 8 bases between them. This CDR3 has 11 residues. The CDR3 spells CASGQFEKLFF. The CDR3 bases are TGTGCCAGTGGGCAGTTTGAAAAACTGTTTTTT.

The V call is TRBV6-2 or TRBV6-3, the J call TRBJ2-5, with 7 bases fitting TRBD2. Germline V gene lookup returns CDR1 MNHEY and CDR2 SVGEGT. J lost 2 bases, V lost 6 bases, and 12 bases had no gene match. CDR3 length equals 16 residues. The CDR3: CASSKLAYYTQETQYF. The CDR3 bases are TGTGCCAGCAGCAAACTAGCGTACTATACTCAAGAGACCCAGTACTTC.

V is TRBV28 and J is TRBJ1-5; D is ambiguous. Germline CDR1 is MDHEN and CDR2 is SYDVKM. The CDR3 covers 13 residues. The V end lost 4 bases, the J end lost 2 bases, and 6 bases lay between the germline ends. CDR3 region: CASSSVGNQPQHF. The CDR3 DNA is TGTGCCAGCAGTTCGGTCGGCAATCAGCCCCAGCATTTT.

The table lists this clonotype with many counts. This chain uses TRBV14 with TRBJ2-7; D ambiguous. Trimming took 2 bases from V and 1 from J, leaving 9 bases between them. This CDR3 region has 14 residues. Germline CDR1 is SGHDN and CDR2 is FVKESK. The CDR3 DNA sequence: TGTGCCAGCAGCCAATCATCCTGGTCCTACGAGCAGTACTTC. The encoded protein is CASSQSSWSYEQYF.

Concerning this clonotype: An end of the junction differs from the germline gene, which may be a read error. CDR3: CATSQDVLNGGGINF. The CDR3 DNA reads as TGTGCCACCAGCCAAGATGTTTTGAATGGTGGCGGAATCAATTTC. The chain recombines TRBV3-1 with TRBJ2-5; D remains ambiguous. This CDR3 spans 15 amino acids. CDR1 is LGHDT and CDR2 is YNNKEL in the germline V gene (reference sequence).

This clonotype was counted only a few times. The V and J genes are TRBV28 and TRBJ2-7, with D perhaps matching TRBD1 or TRBD2 (5 bases each). In germline, CDR1 is MDHEN, CDR2 SYDVKM. Trimming took off 7 bases at V and 4 bases at J, with 11 bases between the two ends. The length of the CDR3 is 12 residues. The CDR3, as DNA: TGTGCCAGCAACGGGGACCGATACGAGCAGTACTTC. Its protein product is CASNGDRYEQYF.